This TCR beta chain was profiled in a study of beta chain features in type 1 diabetes. The wider study: Age and gender were similar between patients and healthy donors, as were cell yields. Study-wide findings and caveats: The naive, central memory and Treg TCRB repertoires looked more alike in patients than they did in healthy donors. Patients with Type 1 diabetes showed moderately but significantly shorter TCRB CDR3s in all four CD4+ subsets. PCR might preferentially amplify shorter templates, equally in patients and controls.

Germline CDR1 SGHRS, CDR2 YFSETQ. The CDR3 consists of 15 residues. V shed 4 bases, J shed 3 bases, and the junction held 4 bases outside the gene matches. As regards this clone: The antigen remains unidentified.

Expressed TCRB transcripts were sequenced because the isolated RNA had all been reverse transcribed beforehand. The assay was immunoSEQ multiplex PCR, and TCRdb's table has in-frame clones only and misses some. The table records under 20,000 clones, roughly 70% of them present only once. The chain combines TRBV5-1 with TRBJ2-3; 11 bases map to TRBD1. The source material was stem cell memory CD4+ T cells from blood. The clonotype was recovered from a man aged 25 to 45 with type 1 diabetes. The CDR3 nucleotides are TGCGCCAGCAGCCACGGACAGGGGGCGACAGATACGCAGTATTTT. Its protein is CASSHGQGATDTQYF.